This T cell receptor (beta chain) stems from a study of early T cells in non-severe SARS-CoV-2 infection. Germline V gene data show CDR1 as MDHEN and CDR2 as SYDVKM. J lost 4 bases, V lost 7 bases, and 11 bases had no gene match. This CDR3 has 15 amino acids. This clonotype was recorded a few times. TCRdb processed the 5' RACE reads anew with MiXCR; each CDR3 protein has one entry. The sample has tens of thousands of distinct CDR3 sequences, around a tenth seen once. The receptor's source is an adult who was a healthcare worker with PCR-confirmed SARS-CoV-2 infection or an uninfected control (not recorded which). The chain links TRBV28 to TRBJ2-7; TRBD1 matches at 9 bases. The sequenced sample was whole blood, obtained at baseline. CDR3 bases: TGTGCCAGCAACCGACCTGGGACAGGGTCTTACGAGCAGTACTTC. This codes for CASNRPGTGSYEQYF.